The clone carrying this T cell receptor (beta chain) was observed a few times. Its target is unknown. Germline CDR1 SGHRS, CDR2 YFSETQ. Trimming shortened V by 5 bases and J by 1 base, and 9 bases separated the two germline ends. The CDR3 contains 14 residues. Whole-study results and caveats: Greatest tumor Treg TCR overlap was with tumor naive CD4+ cells.

Semi-nested PCR with Nested Universal Primer A followed constant-region reverse priming of full-length variable regions. MiXCR, applied by TCRdb to the 5' RACE reads, yields one record per CDR3 protein. The sample shows about 61,000 distinct CDR3 sequences, around 30% of them seen only once. The J gene is TRBJ1-4, the V gene TRBV5-1, with D possibly being TRBD1 (6 bases). The receptor's source is a female donor with breast cancer. What was sequenced was tumor-infiltrating naive CD4+ T cells sorted from the breast tumor. Regarding subset: naive CD4+ T cells, CD4+CD45RA+CD25-. CDR3 bases: TGCGCCAGCAGAACGGACAGAACTAATGAAAAACTGTTTTTT. Protein: CASRTDRTNEKLFF. The full variable domain, rest sourced from reference TRBV5-1 and TRBJ1-4, is KAGVTQTPRYLIKTRGQQVTLSCSPISGHRSVSWYQQTPGQGLQFLFEYFSETQRNKGNFPGRFSGRQFSNSRSEMNVSTLELGDSALYLCASRTDRTNEKLFFGSGTQLSVL.